This TCR beta chain was recorded in a study of OX40 agonist ivuxolimab in advanced cancers. Study overall: Hepatocellular carcinoma, melanoma, renal cell or head and neck cancer was diagnosed in the dose-escalation patients.

Comment on this clone: The antigen remains unidentified.

TCRdb's copy holds only in-frame clones and misses some; the assay was immunoSEQ multiplex PCR. The sample records around 70,000 clones, about 85% being singletons. Whole-study findings and limits: Both CD4+ and CD8+ T cell populations in blood had undergone clonal expansion by week 6 at 0.1 to 3.0 mg/kg.

The CDR3 sequence is 17 residues long. Trimming removed 6 bases from V and 5 bases from J, with 26 bases in between. The material sequenced was CD4+ or CD8+ T cells sorted from blood, taken in a trial of the OX40 agonist ivuxolimab. The receptor's source is an adult with an advanced solid tumor such as melanoma, head and neck, liver or kidney cancer. V is TRBV6-7 and J is TRBJ2-7, with D unresolved. TRBV6-7 is reported as an ORF; its role is uncertain. The CDR3 protein is CASRDLVTHPLKHEQYF. The CDR3 nucleotides read TGTGCCAGCAGGGATTTAGTGACTCACCCCCTTAAGCACGAGCAGTACTTC.